Sequencing of this T cell receptor (beta chain) was carried out in a study of PD-L1 blockade in urothelial cancer. Study-wide context: Atezolizumab was started by patients at some point between 2012 and 2014 at 1,200 mg intravenously every 3 weeks. Blood analyses occurred 3 weeks (second dose) and 6 weeks post treatment start. Blood samples had a median of 141,255 T cells.

Unmatched junction bases numbered 11, after V lost 2 bases and J lost 5 bases. Germline CDR1 SGHTA, CDR2 FQGNSA. This CDR3 region has 17 residues. The data were produced by immunoSEQ multiplex PCR, yet TCRdb's version contains in-frame clones alone and is incomplete. The sample includes some 50,000 clones, roughly nine tenths of them seen just once. Time point in this sample: pretreatment peripheral blood. This clone was observed a single time. V usage is TRBV7-2 and J usage is TRBJ2-5, with 10 bases matching TRBD2. The sequence derives from a woman aged 55-70 years with urothelial cancer. Sequenced here: PBMCs, sampled around atezolizumab (anti-PD-L1) treatment. This CDR3 reads CASSLKRSGGAWETQYF. Here the CDR3 DNA reads TGTGCCAGCAGCTTAAAAAGGAGCGGGGGGGCATGGGAGACCCAGTACTTC.